Below, one T cell receptor (beta chain) is given with its context. Its antigen remains unidentified. The same CDR3 also results from other DNA sequences found in this sample. The V and J ends lost 6 bases and 3 bases, in that order; junction bases with no gene match: 11. The CDR3 spans 15 residues. Germline assignment: CDR1 LNHDA and CDR2 SQIVND (reference sequence). Profiled with immunoSEQ multiplex PCR; TCRdb holds only in-frame clones, not every one. The sample shows more than 90,000 clones, over 85% of them seen only once. This entry is derived from a study of graft-versus-host responses after intestinal transplantation.

The clonotype originates from a human donor who was the organ donor for an intestinal transplant. This chain links TRBV19 with TRBJ2-7; 7 bases fit TRBD2. The sample consisted of unstimulated CD4+ T cells sorted from spleen or lymph node cells, taken before transplant. The CDR3: CASSPGTTGYYEQYF. The DNA for the CDR3 is TGTGCCAGTAGCCCCGGGACTACCGGATACTACGAGCAGTACTTC. The full variable domain, in which reference TRBV19 and TRBJ2-7 provide the parts outside the CDR3, is DGGITQSPKYLFRKEGQNVTLSCEQNLNHDAMYWYRQDPGQGLRLIYYSQIVNDFQKGDIAEGYSVSREKKESFPLTVTSAQKNPTAFYLCASSPGTTGYYEQYFGPGTRLTVT.